Listed below are T cell receptor beta chains from one sample, sequenced in a study of human T cells and chemical hapten exposure. TCRdb ran MiXCR on the RACE reads and lists one entry per CDR3 protein. The repertoire holds around 300,000 distinct CDR3 sequences, around 7% seen once, with 8.4% in the top ten. This material consisted of whole blood, taken in connection with sensitization to the hapten diphenylcyclopropenone (DPC). The receptors shown here come from a woman aged 18-35 years with alopecia areata. Some clones in this sample may be carry-over from other donors' samples. The CDR3 runs from the conserved cysteine through the conserved F or W.

CSGTSAAGELFF	TRBJ2-2	TRBV29-1
CASTPSGRLTTYEQYF	TRBJ2-7	TRBV11-2
CASSLSGTAASTDTQYF	TRBJ2-3	TRBV7-8
CATSRVRGGARETQYF	TRBJ2-5	TRBV15
CASSWDGSYGYTF	TRBJ1-2	TRBV12-3/TRBV12-4
CSAHREETQYF	TRBJ2-5	TRBV20-1
CASSQTPGTSGGRGFF	TRBJ2-1	TRBV12-3/TRBV12-4
CASSLGLAGNNEQFF	TRBJ2-1	TRBV7-9
CASSPRGASGNTIYF	TRBJ1-3	TRBV7-9
CASSAWPDHEQYF	TRBJ2-7	TRBV6-4
CASTSSGNTIYF	TRBJ1-3	TRBV7-6
CASRHLRDRGRGELFF	TRBJ2-2	TRBV7-9
CATQPAHLSSSTAYEQYF	TRBJ2-7	TRBV28
CASSRWGQAYEQYF	TRBJ2-7	TRBV19
CASSPPGQGIYNEQFF	TRBJ2-1	TRBV7-9
CATREGHRGESEAFF	TRBJ1-1	TRBV24-1
CASSEQDGNEAFF	TRBJ1-1	TRBV7-2
CASSLSGTTQYF	TRBJ2-3	TRBV12-3/TRBV12-4
CASSENRGTNQPQHF	TRBJ1-5	TRBV7-2
CSARSQPLNTEAFF	TRBJ1-1	TRBV20-1
CASSTSGQAGELFF	TRBJ2-2	TRBV12-3/TRBV12-4
CASTRGGINQPQHF	TRBJ1-5	TRBV6-2/TRBV6-3
CASSLGLAGGDTQYF	TRBJ2-3	TRBV4-2
CASSLVQGRNIQYF	TRBJ2-4	TRBV7-2
CASKGGTSTDTQYF	TRBJ2-3	TRBV28
CSAARQLNTEAFF	TRBJ1-1	TRBV20-1
CASGKALQGRTEAFF	TRBJ1-1	TRBV21-1
CASTRGGRDPSSYNEQFF	TRBJ2-1	TRBV28
CASKGSGIGTEAFF	TRBJ1-1	TRBV10-3
CASSPPAGTYEQYF	TRBJ2-7	TRBV18
CASSQQGMGQPQHF	TRBJ1-5	TRBV4-1
CASSPRGSDGKNIQYF	TRBJ2-4	TRBV5-4
CSAPDRVSEQYF	TRBJ2-7	TRBV20-1
CASSEALWTTLNTEAFF	TRBJ1-1	TRBV6-1
CASSVVWQGARKLFF	TRBJ1-4	TRBV6-1
CASSQAGGHNTGELFF	TRBJ2-2	TRBV4-3
CASSRNEGSGELFF	TRBJ2-2	TRBV3-1
CASSLRDRGPDNEQFF	TRBJ2-1	TRBV5-1
CAISDPGERSEQYF	TRBJ2-7	TRBV10-3
CASSPQDSSSTDTQYF	TRBJ2-3	TRBV28
CASSFGYRSGNEQFF	TRBJ2-1	TRBV7-2
CASKGIEGTDTQYF	TRBJ2-3	TRBV6-2/TRBV6-3
CASSTRDGLNTGELFF	TRBJ2-2	TRBV9